This T cell receptor beta chain came from a study of T cells after yellow fever vaccination. Overall study: Fractions low in cell number were prepared with SMART-Seq v4 Ultra Low Input. Overall study results and limits: On re-exposure, the response was weaker but peaked faster, at day 5 versus 15.

At least ten counts were recorded for this clonotype. What it recognizes is unknown. Trimming took 0 bases from V and 5 from J, leaving 5 bases between them. The CDR3 is 13 amino acids. The germline CDR1 and CDR2 sequences are LGHNA and YNFKEQ. For TCR, cDNA came from 5'RACE template switching, which added a universal primer site and UMIs. TCRdb passed the 5' RACE reads through MiXCR, listing each CDR3 protein once. The sample carries about 260,000 distinct CDR3 sequences, more than 3.5% recorded once. The chain combines TRBV4-2 with TRBJ1-5; no firm D call. The sequencing here drew on PBMCs, taken 15 days after the yellow fever booster vaccination. The clonotype comes from a young man who received the YFV17D yellow fever vaccine. CDR3 DNA sequence: TGTGCCAGCAGCCAAGATTTACATCAGCCCCAGCATTTT. The encoded protein is CASSQDLHQPQHF.